This TCR beta chain was obtained from a study of cytomegalovirus exposure and HLA in healthy donors. Study-level findings and limits: Rare TCR sequences dominated, though some public TCRs recurred in many donors. The tendency of first-cohort TCR clusters to co-occur in the 120 or so validation repertoires was identified by a subsequent analysis. Specificity of three CMV-associated chains for CMV antigens was verified in vitro. Cytomegalovirus association was listed for 164 TCR beta chains.

CDR3 length equals 15 residues. Germline V gene data show CDR1 as SQVTM and CDR2 as ANQGSEA. Trimming removed 7 bases from V and 3 bases from J; junction bases left unmatched: 9. Regarding this clone: Antigen unknown.

Assay used: immunoSEQ multiplex PCR; TCRdb lists only in-frame clones, some missing. The table lists 70,000 or so clones, 90% to 95% of them singletons, with 1.5% to 2% in the top ten. The receptor's source is a young woman in good health and CMV-seropositive. Material: PBMCs. The rearrangement joins TRBV29-1 to TRBJ2-1; 10 bases align to TRBD1. In DNA, the CDR3 is TGCAGCGCCTACCTGGGGACAGGGGACTACAATGAGCAGTTCTTC. This encodes CSAYLGTGDYNEQFF.